This TCR beta chain appears in the sequencing data of a study of blood T cell repertoires in COVID-19. Study summary: Sites across the United States, Italy and Spain contributed samples from acute and convalescent COVID-19. PBMCs, B-cell-depleted T cells, or T cells provided the cDNA or gDNA that made up the material.

V was shortened by 8 bases and J by 9 bases, with 17 bases between the two germline ends. The germline CDR1 and CDR2 sequences are SNHLY and FYNNEI. The CDR3 runs to 14 residues. The protocol was immunoSEQ multiplex PCR, while the TCRdb copy is restricted to in-frame clones and leaves out a portion. The sample holds about 100,000 clones; about four fifths are singletons and the top ten take around 18%. This receptor was obtained from a woman at least 80 years old with active or convalescent COVID-19. Sequencing input: peripheral blood. This rearrangement joins TRBV2 to TRBJ1-6, with D possibly TRBD1 on 6 matching bases. The CDR3 DNA sequence: TGTGCCAGCCTCCGTGTAGGGGGTCTTTCACCCCTCCACTTT. It yields the protein CASLRVGGLSPLHF.